A selection of T cell receptor beta chains follows, all from one sample in a study of cytomegalovirus exposure and HLA in healthy donors. Generated by immunoSEQ multiplex PCR, the TCRdb table keeps only in-frame clones and is missing some. The sample shows around 190,000 clones, approximately 82% of them seen only once. Material: PBMCs. These receptors all come from a middle-aged man in good health and CMV-seropositive. Both conserved end residues are part of each CDR3. Fields, in order: V gene, J gene, D gene, CDR3 length, CDR3 DNA, CDR3 protein. The D gene is left open where the match is weak.

>TRBV29-1|TRBJ2-1|TRBD1|13
TGCAGCGCCTTGGGACAGGGGTACAATGAGCAGTTCTTC
CSALGQGYNEQFF
>TRBV19|TRBJ2-6|-|14
TGTGCCAGTAGTTCCCTCTCTGGGGCCAACGTCCTGACTTTC
CASSSLSGANVLTF
>TRBV25-1|TRBJ1-2|-|13
TGTGCCAGCAGTGTCCGGGAGAACTATGGCTACACCTTC
CASSVRENYGYTF
>TRBV6-5|TRBJ2-5|TRBD1|15
TGTGCCAGCAGGGTCGGGACAGGAGGGATGGAGACCCAGTACTTC
CASRVGTGGMETQYF
>TRBV2|TRBJ2-1|-|13
TGTGCCAGCAGTGCGGACTACCTCGCTGGGCAGTTCTTC
CASSADYLAGQFF
>TRBV11-2|TRBJ2-7|-|15
TGTGCCAGCAGCTTAGGTCGGGGGGCGCTTTACGAGCAGTACTTC
CASSLGRGALYEQYF
>TRBV5-4|TRBJ2-1|TRBD1|15
TGTGCCAGCAGTTTTGCCGGGACAGGGCGTAATGAGCAGTTCTTC
CASSFAGTGRNEQFF
>TRBV7-3|TRBJ2-2|TRBD1|16
TGTGCCAGCAGCTTAATTGGGACAGCGAACACCGGGGAGCTGTTTTTT
CASSLIGTANTGELFF
>TRBV2|TRBJ1-1|TRBD1|13
TGTGCCAGCAGGGGTAGGACAGGGCCTGAAGCTTTCTTT
CASRGRTGPEAFF
>TRBV5-1|TRBJ2-1|-|12
TGCGCCAGCAGTCCCGGGGACAATGAGCAGTTCTTC
CASSPGDNEQFF
>TRBV15|TRBJ1-5|-|14
TGTGCCACCAGCAGCACAGGGTATAGCCAGCCCCAGCATTTT
CATSSTGYSQPQHF